This TCR beta chain was identified during a study of blood T cell repertoires in COVID-19. Study as a whole: Acute and convalescent COVID-19 samples came from the United States, Italy and Spain. T cells, B-cell-depleted T cells, or PBMCs provided the cDNA or gDNA that served as material.

V shed 5 bases and J shed 10 bases, with 12 bases lying between them. Germline values: CDR1 SEHNR, CDR2 FQNEAQ (reference sequence). The CDR3 runs to 13 residues. Original methodology: Estimation of nucleated cell counts was performed using reference gene primer amplification. Sequencing was performed with immunoSEQ multiplex PCR; in TCRdb, only in-frame clones are kept and a portion is missing. For V, J and clone size, that table is used; D and trimming come from the DNA. This table holds approximately 170,000 clones, less than 90% found once. This receptor was identified in a woman in her seventies with acute or convalescent COVID-19. The sample was peripheral blood. J is TRBJ1-6 and V is TRBV7-9, with unresolved D. CDR3 nucleotides: TGTGCCAGCAGCCCGAGCGCGAACTCACCCCTCCACTTT. Protein product: CASSPSANSPLHF.